This T cell receptor beta chain was recovered during a study of blood T cell repertoires in COVID-19. In the original workflow: How many nucleated cells were present was estimated from reference gene primer amplification. Assay used: immunoSEQ multiplex PCR; TCRdb lists only in-frame clones, some missing. Clone size and V and J calls were adopted from that table, with D and trimming inferred from the DNA. The sample has some 30,000 clones; roughly 83% are singletons. The germline V gene has CDR1 SEHNR and CDR2 FQNEAQ (reference sequence). V shed 4 bases, J shed 5 bases, and the junction held 4 bases outside the gene matches. The CDR3 is 13 residues long.

The rearrangement uses TRBV7-9 and TRBJ2-5, with 7 positions matching TRBD2. Sequenced sample: peripheral blood. This clonotype was obtained from a man older than 75 with active COVID-19. CDR3 loop: CASSSGGLETQYF. The DNA of the CDR3 is TGTGCCAGCAGCTCGGGGGGACTGGAGACCCAGTACTTC.